These 25 T cell receptor beta chains came from one sample sequenced in a study of STAT5B mutations in CD4+ large granular lymphocyte leukemia. The table came from immunoSEQ multiplex PCR; TCRdb's copy has only in-frame clones and leaves some out. The sample lists about 34,000 clones, approximately 88% occurring once. The sample comprised CD4+ T cells from blood buffy coats. The receptors shown here come from a human donor in good health.

This sequence joins TRBV4-3 and TRBJ1-2, with a possible D match to TRBD1 (6 bases). The germline gives CDR1 LGHNA, CDR2 YSLEER. The V and J ends lost 1 base and 0 bases respectively, with 12 bases between them. The CDR3 totals 16 residues. The CDR3 DNA reads TGCGCCAGCAGCCAAGTCGGAGGGGGGGCTAACTATGGCTACACCTTC. This sequence encodes CASSQVGGGANYGYTF.

The J gene is TRBJ2-7, the V gene TRBV5-4; perhaps TRBD2 as D (6 bases). Germline V lookup: CDR1 SGHNT, CDR2 YYREEE (reference sequence). V was clipped by 1 base and J by 4 bases, with 15 bases between them. The CDR3 runs 15 residues. This chain's CDR3 is CASSLPGTRFYEQYF. As DNA, the CDR3 is TGTGCCAGCAGCTTGCCCGGGACTCGCTTTTACGAGCAGTACTTC.

The gene calls are TRBV6-5 and TRBJ1-2; 7 bases are shared with TRBD1. The germline CDR1 and CDR2 sequences are MNHEY and SVGAGI. CDR3 length equals 14 residues. V shed 2 bases, J shed 6 bases, and the junction held 6 bases outside the gene matches. This chain's CDR3 is CASSYAKTGHGYTF. CDR3 DNA: TGTGCCAGCAGTTACGCAAAGACAGGGCATGGCTACACCTTC.

The chain couples TRBV4-3 to TRBJ1-1, with D tentatively TRBD1 (6 bases). CDR3 length equals 15 residues. V dropped 4 bases and J dropped 2 bases, with 14 bases sitting between them. The germline CDR1 and CDR2 sequences are LGHNA and YSLEER. The CDR3 loop reads CASSRRGGGNTEAFF. The CDR3 nucleotides read TGCGCCAGCAGCCGACGAGGGGGGGGAAACACTGAAGCTTTCTTT.

On this clone: One junction end does not reproduce the germline sequence, and a read error may be involved. The chain uses TRBV19 and TRBJ1-2; tentative D call: TRBD1 (5 bases). Germline CDR1 reads LNHDA; CDR2 reads SQIVND (reference sequence). This CDR3 is 13 amino acids long. In nucleotides, the CDR3 is TGTGCCAGTAGCATAGACGGGACCTATGGCTACACCTTC. Protein: CASSIDGTYGYTF.

CDR3 residues: CASSLGGQGQETQYF. The DNA of the CDR3 is TGCGCCAGCAGCTTAGGGGGACAGGGCCAAGAGACCCAGTACTTC. The V call is TRBV5-1, the J call TRBJ2-5; 9 bases are shared with TRBD1. V was clipped by 2 bases and J by 1 base; unmatched bases: 3. The CDR3 has 15 amino acids. Germline CDR1 and CDR2: SGHRS and YFSETQ.

This clone appeared a single time. V usage is TRBV7-9 and J usage is TRBJ2-1; 14 bases agree with TRBD2. The CDR3 is 17 amino acids. In germline, CDR1 is SEHNR, CDR2 FQNEAQ (reference sequence). The V and J ends lost 4 bases and 9 bases, in that order; junction bases with no gene match: 11. DNA of the CDR3: TGTGCCAGCAGCTCACCCCTGGGACTAGCGGGAGCGGGTGAGCAGTTCTTC. Translation: CASSSPLGLAGAGEQFF.

This clone was observed once. The chain carries TRBV6-5 and TRBJ2-2; D ambiguous. V was pared by 1 base and J by 5 bases, with 5 bases between. The CDR3 has 13 residues. CDR1 is MNHEY, CDR2 SVGAGI, per germline. CDR3 DNA sequence: TGTGCCAGCAGTTACTTAGGGACCGGGGAGCTGTTTTTT. Its translation: CASSYLGTGELFF.

The rearrangement links TRBV6-5 to TRBJ1-2; 10 nucleotides align to TRBD1. CDR3 length equals 15 residues. V shed 6 bases and J 5 bases; nucleotides not matched to a gene: 9. Germline V gene lookup returns CDR1 MNHEY and CDR2 SVGAGI. Written as DNA, the CDR3 is TGTGCCAGCAGACCAGGGACAGGGGCTGTTTATGGCTACACCTTC. Its translation is CASRPGTGAVYGYTF.

The genes are TRBV5-1 and TRBJ2-7; 9 bases match TRBD1. V lost 3 bases, J lost 7 bases, and 5 bases stayed unmatched. The CDR3 runs 13 residues. The germline V gene encodes CDR1 SGHRS and CDR2 YFSETQ. The CDR3 bases are TGCGCCAGCAGCTCACAGGGGGCGTGGGAGCAGTACTTC. It yields the protein CASSSQGAWEQYF.

The genes are TRBV4-3 and TRBJ1-5, with D perhaps matching TRBD1 (5 bases). Trimming removed 3 bases from V and 3 bases from J, with 15 bases in between. This CDR3 comprises 16 residues. Germline CDR1 is LGHNA and CDR2 is YSLEER. As DNA, the CDR3 is TGCGCCAGCAGCCACGGACATCTAAAAGACAATCAGCCCCAGCATTTT. Protein: CASSHGHLKDNQPQHF.

This chain joins TRBV9 and TRBJ1-1; 7 nucleotides line up with TRBD1. CDR3 length equals 16 residues. The germline V gene encodes CDR1 SGDLS and CDR2 YYNGEE. Germline trimming cut 3 bases from V and 3 bases from J; bases unmatched to any gene: 11. The CDR3 protein is CASSAPTGLRDTEAFF. CDR3 bases: TGTGCCAGCAGCGCCCCGACAGGGCTGAGGGACACTGAAGCTTTCTTT. Drawing the rest from reference TRBV9 and TRBJ1-1, the complete variable domain is DSGVTQTPKHLITATGQRVTLRCSPRSGDLSVYWYQQSLDQGLQFLIQYYNGEERAKGNILERFSAQQFPDLHSELNLSSLELGDSALYFCASSAPTGLRDTEAFFGQGTRLTVV.

This chain links TRBV11-2 with TRBJ1-1; maybe TRBD1 (6 bases). This CDR3 comprises 13 residues. Trimming stripped 5 bases from V and 11 bases from J, with 18 bases between. Germline V gene lookup returns CDR1 SGHAT and CDR2 FQNNGV. The CDR3: CASSRGRGYYAFF. The CDR3 DNA is TGTGCCAGCAGCCGCGGCAGGGGCTATTATGCTTTCTTT.

CDR3 DNA sequence: TGTGCCAGCAAACCGGCTAGCGGTAACACCGGGGAGCTGTTTTTT. Amino acid sequence: CASKPASGNTGELFF. The rearrangement joins TRBV6-5 to TRBJ2-2; 7 bases line up with TRBD2. Germline CDR1 reads MNHEY; CDR2 reads SVGAGI. V lost 7 bases and J lost 2; bases outside the gene matches: 7. CDR3 length equals 15 residues.

The DNA of the CDR3 is TGTGCCAGCAGCGTAGACAGATCCCCCAACTCACCCCTCCACTTT. It yields the protein CASSVDRSPNSPLHF. The J gene is TRBJ1-6, the V gene TRBV9; no reliable D call. Germline CDR1 is SGDLS and CDR2 is YYNGEE. Trimming pared 0 bases from V and 10 bases from J, leaving 14 bases between. The CDR3 runs 15 residues.

V is TRBV19 and J is TRBJ1-4, with D uncertain. Germline lookup yields CDR1 LNHDA and CDR2 SQIVND (reference sequence). This CDR3 region has 15 residues. The V end lost 5 bases, the J end lost 2 bases, and 12 bases lay between the germline ends. Here the CDR3 reads CASSPPGTTNEKLFF. For the CDR3, the DNA is TGTGCCAGTAGTCCCCCCGGTACCACTAATGAAAAACTGTTTTTT.

V gene TRBV19 combines with J gene TRBJ1-2; 7 nucleotides line up with TRBD1. Germline V gene lookup returns CDR1 LNHDA and CDR2 SQIVND (reference sequence). V shed 6 bases, J shed 4 bases, and the junction held 2 bases outside the gene matches. This CDR3 comprises 12 residues. The CDR3 sequence is CASRGDSYGYTF. CDR3 nucleotides: TGTGCCAGTAGGGGGGACAGCTATGGCTACACCTTC.

V gene TRBV2 combines with J gene TRBJ1-2; a possible D gene is TRBD1 (6 bases). Germline CDR1 SNHLY, CDR2 FYNNEI. This CDR3 is 12 amino acids long. Trimming stripped 6 bases from V and 3 bases from J, with 8 bases between. CDR3 in DNA: TGTGCCAGCAGGACAGGAGACTATGGCTACACCTTC. Translation gives CASRTGDYGYTF.

This chain connects TRBV9 to TRBJ2-7; 10 bases fit TRBD2. From germline, CDR1 is SGDLS and CDR2 YYNGEE. There are 16 residues in the CDR3. J was trimmed by 2 bases and V by 0 bases; bases with no gene match: 5. The CDR3: CASSVEVAGGTYEQYF. In DNA form, the CDR3 reads TGTGCCAGCAGCGTAGAGGTAGCGGGGGGAACCTACGAGCAGTACTTC.

The chain combines TRBV7-8 with TRBJ1-5, with 12 bases that match TRBD1. The CDR3 totals 15 residues. Per germline, CDR1 SGHVS and CDR2 FQNEAQ. V was clipped by 5 bases and J by 6 bases; unmatched bases: 5. CDR3 amino acids: CASSVGTGGLQPQHF. The DNA of the CDR3 is TGTGCCAGCAGCGTCGGGACAGGGGGCCTTCAGCCCCAGCATTTT.

This chain connects TRBV7-8 to TRBJ1-1; 7 bases line up with TRBD1. Trimming removed 5 bases from V and 2 bases from J; junction bases left unmatched: 11. Germline V lookup: CDR1 SGHVS, CDR2 FQNEAQ. This CDR3 comprises 16 residues. As DNA, the CDR3 is TGTGCCAGCAGCGTGGGACAGCCTCTTACTAACACTGAAGCTTTCTTT. Protein sequence: CASSVGQPLTNTEAFF.

The CDR3: CASSLTTGVGNTIYF. In DNA form, the CDR3 reads TGTGCCAGCAGCTTAACGACAGGGGTCGGAAACACCATATATTTT. V usage is TRBV7-2 and J usage is TRBJ1-3; 8 bases fit TRBD1. The CDR3 is 15 amino acids. From germline, CDR1 is SGHTA and CDR2 FQGNSA. The ends lost 2 bases at V and 4 bases at J; junction bases unmatched: 4.

The chain is built from TRBV6-6 and TRBJ1-2; TRBD1 is a possible D gene (5 bases). This CDR3 has 14 amino acids. Trimming cost V 7 bases and J 7 bases, with 19 bases left between them. CDR1 and CDR2 from the germline V gene are MNHNY and SVGAGI (reference sequence). This chain's CDR3 is CASTQGKGRGGYTF. The DNA of the CDR3 is TGTGCCAGCACTCAAGGAAAGGGGAGGGGTGGCTACACCTTC.

This clone was observed once. This sequence joins TRBV7-8 and TRBJ1-2; D is unclear. The CDR3 consists of 14 residues. V lost 3 bases, J lost 4 bases, and 12 bases lay in between. CDR1 is SGHVS, CDR2 FQNEAQ, per germline. CDR3 nucleotide sequence: TGTGCCAGCAGCTTTCGGTGGGCCGGCTATGGCTACACCTTC. Encoded protein: CASSFRWAGYGYTF.

This clone was found once. The V gene is TRBV27, the J gene TRBJ1-2, with a possible D match to TRBD1 (6 bases). The CDR3 totals 14 residues. Trimming cost V 3 bases and J 7 bases, with 15 bases left between them. Germline V gene sequence: CDR1 MNHEY, CDR2 SMNVEV (reference sequence). The CDR3 spells CASSFGVRGSGYTF. The CDR3, as DNA: TGTGCCAGCAGTTTCGGCGTCAGGGGCAGTGGCTACACCTTC.